This T cell receptor beta chain stems from a study of cytomegalovirus exposure and HLA in healthy donors. On the study more broadly: Per a later analysis, the roughly 700 first-cohort and some 110 validation repertoires shared one platform. Study-wide results and limits: A list of roughly 160 TCR beta chains associated with cytomegalovirus was given. It was confirmed in vitro that three of the CMV-associated chains were specific for CMV antigens. Subsequent analysis revealed that first-cohort TCR clusters tended to co-occur in the approximately 120 validation repertoires.

Comments on this clone: Its matching antigen is unknown.

TCRdb's table, derived via immunoSEQ multiplex PCR, lists solely in-frame clones and lacks some. Of about 240,000 clones listed, about 86% are singletons. CDR3 length: 16 amino acids. V lost 1 base to trimming and J lost 1 base, with 13 bases between them. The germline V gene encodes CDR1 LNHNV and CDR2 YYDKDF (reference sequence). Sequencing used PBMCs. The V and J genes are TRBV15 and TRBJ2-5; perhaps TRBD2 as D (7 bases). The sequence was collected from a man aged 18 to 29 in good health and CMV-seronegative. The CDR3 loop reads CATSRGSGGLQETQYF. DNA of the CDR3: TGTGCCACCAGCAGAGGATCCGGGGGGCTCCAAGAGACCCAGTACTTC.